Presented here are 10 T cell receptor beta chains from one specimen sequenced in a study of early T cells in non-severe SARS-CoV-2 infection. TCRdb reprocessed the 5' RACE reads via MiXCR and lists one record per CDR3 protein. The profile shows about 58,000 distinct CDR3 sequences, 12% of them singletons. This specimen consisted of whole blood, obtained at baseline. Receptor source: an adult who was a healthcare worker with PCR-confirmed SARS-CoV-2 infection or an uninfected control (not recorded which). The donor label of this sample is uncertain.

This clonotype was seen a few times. CDR3 in amino acids: CASSREQGDTEAFF. In DNA, the CDR3 is TGCGCCAGCAGCAGAGAACAGGGGGACACTGAAGCTTTCTTT. The chain couples TRBV5-1 to TRBJ1-1, with TRBD1 matching 8 bases. Trimming at V came to 4 bases and at J to 3 bases, leaving 5 bases not matched to a gene. The CDR3 sequence is 14 residues long. The germline V gene has CDR1 SGHRS and CDR2 YFSETQ.

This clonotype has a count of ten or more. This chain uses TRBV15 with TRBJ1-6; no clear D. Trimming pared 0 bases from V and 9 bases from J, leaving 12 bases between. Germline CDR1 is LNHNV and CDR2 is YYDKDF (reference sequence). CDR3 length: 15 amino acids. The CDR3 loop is CATSRDTGEVSPLHF. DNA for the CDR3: TGTGCCACCAGCAGAGATACTGGGGAGGTTTCACCCCTCCACTTT. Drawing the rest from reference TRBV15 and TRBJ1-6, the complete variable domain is DAMVIQNPRYQVTQFGKPVTLSCSQTLNHNVMYWYQQKSSQAPKLLFHYYDKDFNNEADTPDNFQSRRPNTSFCFLDIRSPGLGDTAMYLCATSRDTGEVSPLHFGNGTRLTVT.

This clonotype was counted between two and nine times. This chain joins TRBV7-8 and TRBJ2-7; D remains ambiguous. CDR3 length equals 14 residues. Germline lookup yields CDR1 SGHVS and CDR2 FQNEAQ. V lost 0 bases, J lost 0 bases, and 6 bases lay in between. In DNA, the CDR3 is TGTGCCAGCAGCTTAGCCGGATACTCCTACGAGCAGTACGTC. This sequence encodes CASSLAGYSYEQYV.

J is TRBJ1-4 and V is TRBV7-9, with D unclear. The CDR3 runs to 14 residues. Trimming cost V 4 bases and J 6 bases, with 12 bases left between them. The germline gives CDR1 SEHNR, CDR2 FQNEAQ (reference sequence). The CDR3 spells CASSSDISDEKLFF. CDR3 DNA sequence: TGTGCCAGCAGCTCCGACATCTCTGATGAAAAACTGTTTTTT.

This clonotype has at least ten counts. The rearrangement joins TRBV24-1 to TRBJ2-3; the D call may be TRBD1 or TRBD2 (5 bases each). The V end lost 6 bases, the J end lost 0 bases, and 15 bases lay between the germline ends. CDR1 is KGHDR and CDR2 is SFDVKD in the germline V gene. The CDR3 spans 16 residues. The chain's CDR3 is CATSPPYGGSTDTQYF. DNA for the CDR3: TGTGCCACCAGTCCTCCTTATGGGGGAAGCACAGATACGCAGTATTTT.

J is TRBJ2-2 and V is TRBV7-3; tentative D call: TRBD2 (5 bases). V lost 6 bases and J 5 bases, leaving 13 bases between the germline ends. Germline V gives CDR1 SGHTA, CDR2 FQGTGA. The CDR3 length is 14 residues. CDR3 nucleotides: TGTGCCAGCAGAACCGAGGGCGGAACCGGGGAGCTGTTTTTT. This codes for CASRTEGGTGELFF.

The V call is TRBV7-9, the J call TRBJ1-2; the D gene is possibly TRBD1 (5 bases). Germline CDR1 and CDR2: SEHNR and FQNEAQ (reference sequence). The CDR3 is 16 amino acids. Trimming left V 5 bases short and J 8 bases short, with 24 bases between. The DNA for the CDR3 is TGTGCCAGCAGCCCAGGGAAGGTTTTAAGGGCGAAAGGCTACACCTTC. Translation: CASSPGKVLRAKGYTF.

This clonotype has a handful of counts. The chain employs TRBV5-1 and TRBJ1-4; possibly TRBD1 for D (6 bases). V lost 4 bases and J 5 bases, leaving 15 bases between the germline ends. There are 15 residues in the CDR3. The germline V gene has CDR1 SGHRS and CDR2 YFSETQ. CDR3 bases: TGCGCCAGCAGCGCGGGACACAGCGGGAATGAAAAACTGTTTTTT. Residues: CASSAGHSGNEKLFF.

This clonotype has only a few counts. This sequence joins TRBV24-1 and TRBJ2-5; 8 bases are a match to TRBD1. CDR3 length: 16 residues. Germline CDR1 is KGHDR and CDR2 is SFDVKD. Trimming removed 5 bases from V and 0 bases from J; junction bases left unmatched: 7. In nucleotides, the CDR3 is TGTGCCACCAGTGCTCCACAGGGGGATTACCAAGAGACCCAGTACTTC. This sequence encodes CATSAPQGDYQETQYF.

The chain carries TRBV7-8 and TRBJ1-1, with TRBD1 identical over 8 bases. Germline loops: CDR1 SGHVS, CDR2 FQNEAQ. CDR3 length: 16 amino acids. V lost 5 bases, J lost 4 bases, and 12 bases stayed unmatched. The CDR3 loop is CASSPRTGYGVTEAFF. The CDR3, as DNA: TGTGCCAGCAGCCCCCGGACAGGGTACGGGGTCACTGAAGCTTTCTTT.